These T cell receptor beta chains were read from a single sample in a study of control samples from healthy donors and cancer patients. The protocol was immunoSEQ multiplex PCR, while the TCRdb copy is restricted to in-frame clones and leaves out a portion. The sample records 95,000 to 130,000 clones, over 90% being singletons. What was sequenced was blood. The receptors were sampled from a man aged 25 to 45 in good health. Each CDR3 is given with its conserved first and last residue. The D gene is left open where the match is weak. Where a row states a size, it is once, few, many or the class of an expanded clone; other rows omit it.

>TRBJ1-1|TRBV11-2|-|TRBD1
CASSTITGVDTEAFF
TGTGCCAGCAGCACCATTACAGGGGTAGACACTGAAGCTTTCTTT
>TRBJ2-6|TRBV30|-|TRBD2
CASLRSGGKGANVLTF
TGTGCCTCCCTCCGTTCGGGGGGTAAAGGGGCCAACGTCCTGACTTTC
>TRBJ2-1|TRBV7-9|-|TRBD1
CASSLVVTGSYNEQFF
TGTGCCAGCAGCTTAGTGGTGACAGGGTCCTACAATGAGCAGTTCTTC
>TRBJ2-2|TRBV6-5|-|TRBD1
CASLRNRGTGELFF
TGTGCCAGCCTTCGAAACAGGGGGACCGGGGAGCTGTTTTTT
>TRBJ2-4|TRBV11-2|-|-
CASSLGGAPAKNIQYF
TGTGCCAGCAGCCTCGGTGGCGCTCCAGCCAAAAACATTCAGTACTTC
>TRBJ2-1|TRBV9|-|TRBD1
CASSAGGSAYNEQFF
TGTGCCAGCAGCGCAGGGGGCAGCGCCTACAATGAGCAGTTCTTC
>TRBJ2-7|TRBV11-2|-|TRBD2
CASSPGGPAGDAYEQYF
TGTGCCAGCAGCCCCGGCGGGCCAGCGGGGGACGCCTACGAGCAGTACTTC
>TRBJ2-2|TRBV7-2|-|-
CASSLWGAATGELFF
TGTGCCAGCAGCTTATGGGGGGCGGCCACCGGGGAGCTGTTTTTT
>TRBJ1-2|TRBV6-5|-|-
CASSYRGVNYGYTF
TGTGCCAGCAGTTATAGGGGGGTGAACTATGGCTACACCTTC
>TRBJ2-1|TRBV24-1|-|-
CATSDLQGAPGDEQFF
TGTGCCACCAGTGATTTGCAAGGGGCCCCGGGAGATGAGCAGTTCTTC
>TRBJ2-5|TRBV7-9|-|-
CASSLRGPEETQYF
TGTGCCAGCAGCTTAAGAGGTCCCGAGGAGACCCAGTACTTC
>TRBJ2-6|TRBV19|-|-
CASSIPRLGANVLTF
TGTGCCAGTAGTATCCCCAGGCTGGGGGCCAACGTCCTGACTTTC
>TRBJ2-7|TRBV2|-|-
CASSNQNQGGRYEQYF
TGTGCCAGCAGCAACCAAAACCAGGGGGGCCGCTACGAGCAGTACTTC
>TRBJ2-2|TRBV5-1|-|-
CASTITGELFF
TGCGCCAGCACAATCACCGGGGAGCTGTTTTTT
>TRBJ2-5|TRBV10-2|-|-
CASSETGEEETQYF
TGCGCCAGCAGTGAGACGGGGGAGGAAGAGACCCAGTACTTC
>TRBJ1-2|TRBV2|-|TRBD1
CASRVQGAGYGYTF
TGTGCCAGCAGGGTACAGGGGGCAGGCTATGGCTACACCTTC
>TRBJ1-5|TRBV5-1|-|-
CASSFDGTQPQHF
TGCGCCAGCAGCTTTGACGGTACTCAGCCCCAGCATTTT
>TRBJ2-3|TRBV11-3|-|TRBD1
CASSPMSRGSDTQYF
TGTGCCAGCAGCCCAATGAGCAGGGGGTCAGATACGCAGTATTTT
>TRBJ1-6|TRBV5-6|-|TRBD1
CASSLDGTGDSPLHF
TGTGCCAGCAGCCTGGACGGGACAGGCGATTCACCCCTCCACTTT
>TRBJ1-2|TRBV7-8|once|TRBD1
CASSSRLTGFYGYTF
TGTGCCAGCAGCTCACGCCTGACAGGGTTCTATGGCTACACCTTC